Listed below are T cell receptor beta chains from one sample, sequenced in a study of blood T cell repertoires in COVID-19. Sequenced by immunoSEQ multiplex PCR; TCRdb stores in-frame clones only, minus some. The repertoire holds tens of thousands of clones, roughly nine tenths seen once, with about 15% in the top ten. The material sequenced was peripheral blood. These receptors were obtained from an elderly man with acute or convalescent COVID-19. Both conserved end residues are trimmed from each CDR3. Each record gives: V gene, CDR3 protein.

V: TRBV5-1; CDR3: ASSNGQGADETQY
V: TRBV7-6; CDR3: ASSPQPTGMISYEQY
V: TRBV30; CDR3: AWSVQSGKETQY
V: TRBV2; CDR3: ASSDGTGWTEAF
V: TRBV4-2; CDR3: ASSQGDRGSGANVLT
V: TRBV4-2; CDR3: ASSQRQGLYGYT
V: TRBV29-1; CDR3: SVVRGAYEQY
V: TRBV29-1; CDR3: SHISPAGGHGYT
V: TRBV12-3/TRBV12-4; CDR3: ASSFSGDQPQH
V: TRBV11-2; CDR3: ASSPGRVGELF
V: TRBV24-1; CDR3: ATSVQRGDRDSGANVLT
V: TRBV7-2; CDR3: ASIKGTGSRLGTEAF
V: TRBV5-1; CDR3: ASSLAGTGGVPYNEQF
V: TRBV6-5; CDR3: ASSPDRGRGTQY
V: TRBV5-8; CDR3: ASSLTGGNTEAF
V: TRBV10-3; CDR3: AISDSAPEAGIYGYT
V: TRBV4-1; CDR3: ASSQGEADPVYGYT
V: TRBV3-1/TRBV3-2; CDR3: ASSHESLSRGYEQY
V: TRBV7-6; CDR3: ASSPGGADAFYNEQF
V: TRBV12-3/TRBV12-4; CDR3: ASSLSFSGYT
V: TRBV6-5; CDR3: ASSYFMTGLSSPLH
V: TRBV29-1; CDR3: SAGHSRWETQY
V: TRBV15; CDR3: ATSRGGGASGSPLH
V: TRBV5-8; CDR3: ASSWTWGQTNEKLF
V: TRBV10-3; CDR3: AISDPRTGDYGYT
V: TRBV7-8; CDR3: ASSAGQGVTLETQY
V: TRBV6-1; CDR3: ASSTTGGVADTQY
V: TRBV7-9; CDR3: ASSQAGAREQF
V: TRBV5-6; CDR3: ASSLGQGSYGYT
V: TRBV18; CDR3: ASSKTGGLGGTDTQY
V: TRBV10-1; CDR3: ASSERGSYGYT
V: TRBV7-9; CDR3: ASSLARPDLSGNTIY
V: TRBV19; CDR3: ASSSDRALHQPQH
V: TRBV7-2; CDR3: ASSLTLQGGTEAF
V: TRBV19; CDR3: ASSNRQFSLNYGYT
V: TRBV7-8; CDR3: ASSRSGQWSYEQY
V: TRBV18; CDR3: ASSPWEGWVVEQY
V: TRBV14; CDR3: ASSQVYGEKLF
V: TRBV2; CDR3: ASSVVGLTTQPQH